One and the same sample provided the 26 T cell receptor beta chains below, sequenced in a study of human T cells and chemical hapten exposure. MiXCR, applied by TCRdb to the 5' RACE reads, yields one record per CDR3 protein. The profile shows 100,000 to 120,000 distinct CDR3 sequences, around a fifth of them singletons. The total RNA was obtained from whole blood that was not fractionated. The receptors stem from a human donor in good health.

Only a few counts were recorded for this clonotype. The chain uses TRBV20-1 and TRBJ1-1; the D is unclear. There are 13 residues in the CDR3. Germline V gene sequence: CDR1 DFQATT, CDR2 SNEGSKA (reference sequence). Trimming stripped 5 bases from V and 1 base from J, with 11 bases between. The DNA of the CDR3 is TGCAGTGCTTACGACCCTTCGAACACTGAAGCTTTCTTT. Translating it yields CSAYDPSNTEAFF.

V is TRBV6-2 or TRBV6-3 and J is TRBJ2-2, with D hard to call. The CDR3 is 15 residues long. Deletions cut 0 bases from V and 1 base from J, with 6 bases between. Germline lookup yields CDR1 MNHEY and CDR2 SVGEGT. CDR3 amino acids: CASSYSGRNTGELFF. In DNA, the CDR3 is TGTGCCAGCAGTTACTCAGGACGGAACACCGGGGAGCTGTTTTTT.

This chain uses TRBV9 with TRBJ2-5; 16 nucleotides agree with TRBD2. The CDR3 length is 18 residues. With V trimmed by 2 bases and J by 4 bases, 8 bases remained unmatched. CDR1 SGDLS and CDR2 YYNGEE come from the germline V gene. DNA for the CDR3: TGTGCCAGCAGCGTCGGGACTAGCGGGAGGGCCCAACGAGAGACCCAGTACTTC. Amino acid sequence: CASSVGTSGRAQRETQYF.

This clonotype has just a few counts. The CDR3 sequence: CASSSQREGPGELFF. CDR3 sequence (DNA): TGTGCCAGCAGTTCGCAGCGGGAGGGCCCCGGGGAGCTGTTTTTT. This sequence joins TRBV6-5 and TRBJ2-2; 10 nucleotides match TRBD2. V dropped 4 bases and J dropped 6; count of bases not matched to a gene: 5. The CDR3 runs to 15 residues. Germline V gene lookup returns CDR1 MNHEY and CDR2 SVGAGI.

This clonotype appeared a few times. The chain couples TRBV5-1 to TRBJ2-3, with D maybe TRBD1 (5 bases). Germline CDR1 SGHRS, CDR2 YFSETQ. Trimming stripped 0 bases from V and 5 bases from J, with 7 bases between. The CDR3 contains 13 residues. The DNA for the CDR3 is TGCGCCAGCAGCTTGGAGGGGATAGATACGCAGTATTTT. As protein: CASSLEGIDTQYF.

The chain's CDR3 is CASSQDSDGSYNEQFF. Here the CDR3 DNA reads TGTGCCAGCAGCCAAGATTCGGACGGCTCCTACAATGAGCAGTTCTTC. The chain joins TRBV14 to TRBJ2-1; D is unclear. The CDR3 has 16 amino acids. CDR1 and CDR2 from the germline V gene are SGHDN and FVKESK. V was pared by 0 bases and J by 0 bases, with 9 bases between.

The sample holds many counts of this clonotype. Given a much more abundant clone one base away, this may be a read error. This sequence joins TRBV4-1 and TRBJ2-7; weak D call: TRBD1 (5 bases). Germline CDR1 is MGHRA and CDR2 is YSYEKL. V was trimmed by 1 base and J by 4 bases, leaving 14 bases between them. The CDR3 is made up of 15 amino acids. CDR3 DNA: TGCGCCAGCAGCCAAGCCAGGGCAGCAGAGTACGAGCAGTACTTC. As protein: CASSQARAAEYEQYF.

The V and J genes are TRBV28 and TRBJ2-3; no definite D call. The CDR3 is 14 residues long. Trimming removed 3 bases at V and 5 bases at J, with 12 bases between. The germline V gene has CDR1 MDHEN and CDR2 SYDVKM. CDR3 sequence reads: CASSFRTTGDTQYF. The DNA for the CDR3 is TGTGCCAGCAGTTTCCGGACCACCGGAGATACGCAGTATTTT.

This chain connects TRBV9 to TRBJ1-1; D perhaps matches TRBD1 (5 bases). Germline CDR1 SGDLS, CDR2 YYNGEE. The CDR3 is 14 amino acids. The V and J ends lost 0 bases and 3 bases respectively, with 9 bases between them. The CDR3 here is CASSVAGRDTEAFF. The CDR3 nucleotides read TGTGCCAGCAGCGTAGCGGGCAGGGACACTGAAGCTTTCTTT.

In its sample, this clonotype was seen a few times. The V and J genes are TRBV5-6 and TRBJ1-4; no reliable D call. The CDR3 runs to 12 residues. Germline V gene data show CDR1 as SGHDT and CDR2 as YYEEEE. Trimming pared 0 bases from V and 7 bases from J, leaving 4 bases between. CDR3 sequence: CASSLGPEKLFF. CDR3 nucleotides: TGTGCCAGCAGCTTGGGTCCTGAAAAACTGTTTTTT.

About this clonotype: The conserved final phenylalanine or tryptophan is absent from the CDR3, which likely points to a read error. V usage is TRBV6-5 and J usage is TRBJ2-7; 9 nucleotides agree with TRBD2. This CDR3 spans 16 amino acids. J gave up 2 bases and V 2 bases, and 7 bases lay outside the gene matches. Germline lookup yields CDR1 MNHEY and CDR2 SVGAGI. This chain's CDR3 is CASSYRAGGLTYEQYY. CDR3 bases: TGTGCCAGCAGTTACAGGGCGGGAGGGCTGACCTACGAGCAGTACTAC.

This chain links TRBV11-2 with TRBJ2-5; D remains unclear. Between the trimmed V and J ends, which lost 2 bases and 1 base, there was a span of 8 bases. Germline CDR1 is SGHAT and CDR2 is FQNNGV. There are 14 residues in the CDR3. The CDR3 sequence: CASSLRAAQETQYF. The CDR3, as DNA: TGTGCCAGCAGCTTAAGGGCAGCCCAAGAGACCCAGTACTTC.

There are a few counts of this clonotype. This chain links TRBV7-8 with TRBJ2-3; 13 nucleotides align to TRBD2. From germline, CDR1 is SGHVS and CDR2 FQNEAQ. Trimming took 3 bases from V and 2 from J; bases not matched to a gene: 2. The CDR3 extends over 16 amino acids. This CDR3 reads CASSFGLAGVTDTQYF. CDR3 bases: TGTGCCAGCAGCTTCGGACTAGCGGGAGTCACAGATACGCAGTATTTT.

This clonotype was counted a few times. The chain uses TRBV28 and TRBJ2-7, with 9 bases aligning to TRBD1. After removal of 6 bases from V and 1 base from J, the junction contained 7 bases not matched to a gene. In germline, CDR1 is MDHEN, CDR2 SYDVKM. The CDR3 length is 15 residues. In DNA, the CDR3 is TGTGCCAGCAGAGTGCCCGGGACAGGGTCCTACGAGCAGTACTTC. Amino acids: CASRVPGTGSYEQYF.

The CDR3: CASSLLGPGEAFF. The CDR3 region has the DNA TGTGCCAGCAGCCTCCTGGGGCCGGGTGAGGCTTTCTTT. The chain is built from TRBV7-3 and TRBJ1-1; TRBD1 might be the D (5 bases). The V end lost 5 bases, the J end lost 11 bases, and 18 bases lay between the germline ends. Germline V gene lookup returns CDR1 SGHTA and CDR2 FQGTGA. This CDR3 spans 13 amino acids.

CDR3 DNA sequence: TGTGCCAGCAGCCAAACGGGACAGGGTGCAGATACGCAGTATTTT. As protein: CASSQTGQGADTQYF. The V call is TRBV3-1, the J call TRBJ2-3, with 9 bases fitting TRBD1. Germline V gene sequence: CDR1 LGHDT, CDR2 YNNKEL (reference sequence). This CDR3 comprises 15 residues. V gave up 2 bases and J gave up 4 bases; unmatched junction bases: 4.

This chain's CDR3 is CASSLVAGSNEQFF. CDR3 sequence (DNA): TGCGCCAGCAGCTTGGTAGCGGGTTCCAATGAGCAGTTCTTC. V and J are TRBV5-1 and TRBJ2-1; TRBD2 agrees at 7 bases. The CDR3 length is 14 residues. V shed 0 bases, J shed 6 bases, and the junction held 3 bases outside the gene matches. Germline V lookup: CDR1 SGHRS, CDR2 YFSETQ.

This clonotype was recorded a few times. The J gene is TRBJ1-1, the V gene TRBV5-1, with D possibly matching TRBD1 (5 bases). Germline V gives CDR1 SGHRS, CDR2 YFSETQ. The V and J ends lost 5 bases and 4 bases respectively, with 18 bases between them. The CDR3 runs 15 residues. CDR3 protein: CASRFGGGPPTEAFF. DNA of the CDR3: TGCGCCAGCAGGTTCGGGGGTGGGCCTCCCACTGAAGCTTTCTTT. Drawing the rest from reference TRBV5-1 and TRBJ1-1, the complete variable domain is KAGVTQTPRYLIKTRGQQVTLSCSPISGHRSVSWYQQTPGQGLQFLFEYFSETQRNKGNFPGRFSGRQFSNSRSEMNVSTLELGDSALYLCASRFGGGPPTEAFFGQGTRLTVV.

The chain uses TRBV7-9 and TRBJ2-3, with 9 bases fitting TRBD2. CDR3 length: 16 amino acids. Losses at the gene ends were 8 bases for V and 0 bases for J; bases not matched to a gene: 9. CDR1 and CDR2 from the germline V gene are SEHNR and FQNEAQ (reference sequence). The CDR3 protein is CASGGPTSGSTDTQYF. The CDR3 DNA is TGTGCCAGCGGCGGACCGACTAGCGGTAGCACAGATACGCAGTATTTT.

The chain couples TRBV20-1 to TRBJ2-5; the D gene is possibly TRBD1 (6 bases). CDR1 and CDR2 (germline): DFQATT, SNEGSKA (reference sequence). The CDR3 extends over 13 amino acids. Deletions cut 6 bases from V and 2 bases from J, with 13 bases between. The CDR3 region is CSALQGIQETQYF. The CDR3 DNA sequence: TGCAGTGCATTACAGGGTATTCAAGAGACCCAGTACTTC.

This chain connects TRBV6-1 to TRBJ1-2; possible D gene TRBD1, 5 bases. The CDR3 is 13 amino acids. Trimming stripped 6 bases from V and 5 bases from J, with 13 bases between. The V gene's germline CDR1 is MNHNS and CDR2 SASEGT. CDR3 nucleotides: TGTGCCAGCAGATTGACAGCGGCGTATGGCTACACCTTC. Translated, it gives CASRLTAAYGYTF.

In its sample, this clonotype was seen a few times. The CDR3 reads CASSPPGGRSSYEQYF. The CDR3, as DNA: TGCGCCAGCAGCCCCCCAGGGGGTCGGAGCTCCTACGAGCAGTACTTC. This sequence joins TRBV4-1 and TRBJ2-7; 7 bases map to TRBD1. CDR3 size: 16 residues. Germline lookup yields CDR1 MGHRA and CDR2 YSYEKL. V lost 4 bases, J lost 0 bases, and 9 bases stayed unmatched.

The rearrangement links TRBV20-1 to TRBJ1-5, with unresolved D. V was trimmed by 0 bases and J by 0 bases, leaving 9 bases between them. The CDR3 is made up of 15 amino acids. CDR1 and CDR2 (germline): DFQATT, SNEGSKA (reference sequence). CDR3 coding DNA: TGCAGTGCTAGAGAAGGACGGAATAGCAATCAGCCCCAGCATTTT. This translates into CSAREGRNSNQPQHF.

This clonotype came up a few times. The chain employs TRBV29-1 and TRBJ2-3, with D hard to call. The CDR3 has 14 amino acids. V shed 4 bases and J shed 1 base, with 12 bases lying between them. CDR1 and CDR2 from the germline V gene are SQVTM and ANQGSEA. In nucleotides, the CDR3 is TGCAGCGTTGGGGAACTCTGGGGCACAGATACGCAGTATTTT. It yields the protein CSVGELWGTDTQYF.

The V and J genes are TRBV28 and TRBJ1-2, with TRBD1 matching 7 bases. The CDR3 extends over 14 amino acids. Germline lookup yields CDR1 MDHEN and CDR2 SYDVKM. The trim removed 8 bases at V and 3 bases at J, leaving 9 bases unmatched. The CDR3 DNA is TGTGCCAGCCTCCTGACAGGGACCCACTATGGCTACACCTTC. It codes for CASLLTGTHYGYTF.

The chain uses TRBV27 and TRBJ1-1; D remains unclear. The CDR3 totals 18 residues. Between the trimmed V and J ends, which lost 3 bases and 4 bases, there was a span of 24 bases. Germline V gene sequence: CDR1 MNHEY, CDR2 SMNVEV (reference sequence). DNA of the CDR3: TGTGCCAGCAGTTTCTCACGGCCGCAAACCACAGCTTCCACTGAAGCTTTCTTT. Translation: CASSFSRPQTTASTEAFF.